This TCR beta chain was identified during a study of control samples from healthy donors and cancer patients. Only in-frame clones appear in the TCRdb table, and some are missing; sequencing was by immunoSEQ multiplex PCR. The profile shows 120,000 or so clones, under 95% of them singletons. The V end lost 0 bases, the J end lost 8 bases, and 17 bases lay between the germline ends. The CDR3 loop spans 15 amino acids. Germline V gene sequence: CDR1 SGHRS, CDR2 YFSETQ. V gene TRBV5-1 combines with J gene TRBJ1-2; the D gene is possibly TRBD1 (5 bases). This receptor was taken from a man between 18 and 35 years old in good health. Sequencing used blood. This chain's CDR3 is CASSLGAGRGQGYTF. The CDR3 nucleotides are TGCGCCAGCAGCTTGGGCGCAGGGCGCGGTCAGGGCTACACCTTC. The full variable domain, its missing parts supplied by reference TRBV5-1 and TRBJ1-2, is KAGVTQTPRYLIKTRGQQVTLSCSPISGHRSVSWYQQTPGQGLQFLFEYFSETQRNKGNFPGRFSGRQFSNSRSEMNVSTLELGDSALYLCASSLGAGRGQGYTFGSGTRLTVV.